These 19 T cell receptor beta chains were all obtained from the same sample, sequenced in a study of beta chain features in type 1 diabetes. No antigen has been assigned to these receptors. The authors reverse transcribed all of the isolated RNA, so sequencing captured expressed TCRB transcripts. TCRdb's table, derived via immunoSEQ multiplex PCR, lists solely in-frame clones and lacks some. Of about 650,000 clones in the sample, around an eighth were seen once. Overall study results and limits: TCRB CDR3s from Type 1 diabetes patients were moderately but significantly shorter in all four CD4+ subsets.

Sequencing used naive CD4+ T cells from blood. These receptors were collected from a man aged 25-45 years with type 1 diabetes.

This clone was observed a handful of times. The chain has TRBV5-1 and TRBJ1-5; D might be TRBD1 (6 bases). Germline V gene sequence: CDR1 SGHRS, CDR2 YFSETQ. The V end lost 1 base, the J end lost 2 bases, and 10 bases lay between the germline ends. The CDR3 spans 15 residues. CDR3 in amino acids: CASSLLPGGNQPQHF. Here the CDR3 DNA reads TGCGCCAGCAGCTTGTTGCCAGGGGGCAATCAGCCCCAGCATTTT.

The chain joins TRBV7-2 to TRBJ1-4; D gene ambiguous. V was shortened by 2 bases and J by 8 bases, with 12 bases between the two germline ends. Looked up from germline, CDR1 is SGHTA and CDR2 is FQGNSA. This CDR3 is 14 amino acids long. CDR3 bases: TGTGCCAGCAGCTTATCGCTTGGTGTAGAAAAACTGTTTTTT. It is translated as CASSLSLGVEKLFF.

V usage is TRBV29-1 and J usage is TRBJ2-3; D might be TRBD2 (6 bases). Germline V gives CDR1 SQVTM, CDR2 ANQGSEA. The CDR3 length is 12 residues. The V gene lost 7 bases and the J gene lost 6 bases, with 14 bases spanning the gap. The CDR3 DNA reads TGCAGCGCGGGCCCACGGGGGGATACGCAGTATTTT. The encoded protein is CSAGPRGDTQYF.

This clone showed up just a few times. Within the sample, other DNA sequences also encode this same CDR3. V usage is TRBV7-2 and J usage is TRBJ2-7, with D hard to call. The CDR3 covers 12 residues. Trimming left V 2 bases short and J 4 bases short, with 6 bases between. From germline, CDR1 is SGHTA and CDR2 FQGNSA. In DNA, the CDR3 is TGTGCCAGCAGCTTATCAGCGTACGAGCAGTACTTC. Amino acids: CASSLSAYEQYF.

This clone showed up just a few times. CDR3 sequence: CASSGQGRNEQFF. The CDR3 DNA is TGTGCCAGTAGCGGACAGGGGAGGAATGAGCAGTTCTTC. The rearrangement joins TRBV19 to TRBJ2-1; the match to TRBD1 covers 9 bases. Trimming took 6 bases from V and 7 from J; bases not matched to a gene: 4. The CDR3 length is 13 residues. Per germline, CDR1 LNHDA and CDR2 SQIVND (reference sequence).

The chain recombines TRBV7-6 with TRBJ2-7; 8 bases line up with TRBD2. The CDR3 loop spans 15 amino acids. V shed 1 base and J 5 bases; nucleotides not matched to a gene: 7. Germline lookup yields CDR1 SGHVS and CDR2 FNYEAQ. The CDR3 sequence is CASSLVAGGPHEQYF. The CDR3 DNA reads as TGTGCCAGCAGCTTAGTCGCGGGGGGACCCCACGAGCAGTACTTC.

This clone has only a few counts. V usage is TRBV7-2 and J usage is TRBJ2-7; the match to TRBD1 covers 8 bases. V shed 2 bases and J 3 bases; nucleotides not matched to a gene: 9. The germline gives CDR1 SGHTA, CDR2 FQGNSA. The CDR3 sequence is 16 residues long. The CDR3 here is CASSLRAGGLDYEQYF. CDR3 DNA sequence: TGTGCCAGCAGCTTAAGGGCAGGGGGCCTCGACTACGAGCAGTACTTC.

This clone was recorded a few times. The CDR3 sequence is CASSGSKDRGLPQETQYF. CDR3 coding DNA: TGTGCCAGCAGCGGCAGTAAGGACAGGGGGCTCCCTCAAGAGACCCAGTACTTC. The chain combines TRBV2 with TRBJ2-5, with TRBD1 matching 11 bases. This CDR3 is built from 18 residues. V was clipped by 6 bases and J by 2 bases; unmatched bases: 14. CDR1 and CDR2 from the germline V gene are SNHLY and FYNNEI.

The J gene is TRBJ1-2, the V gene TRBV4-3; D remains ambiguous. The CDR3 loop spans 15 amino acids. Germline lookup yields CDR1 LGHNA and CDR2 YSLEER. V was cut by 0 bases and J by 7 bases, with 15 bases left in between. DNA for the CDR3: TGCGCCAGCAGCCAAGATTTGATCGGGGTAGGTGGCTACACCTTC. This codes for CASSQDLIGVGGYTF.

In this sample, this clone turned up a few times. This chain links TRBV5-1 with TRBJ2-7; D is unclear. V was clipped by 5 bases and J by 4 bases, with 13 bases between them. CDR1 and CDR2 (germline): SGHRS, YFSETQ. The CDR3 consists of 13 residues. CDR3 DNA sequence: TGCGCCAGCAGGAATTCAGGTTCTTACGAGCAGTACTTC. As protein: CASRNSGSYEQYF. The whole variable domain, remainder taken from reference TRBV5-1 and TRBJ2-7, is KAGVTQTPRYLIKTRGQQVTLSCSPISGHRSVSWYQQTPGQGLQFLFEYFSETQRNKGNFPGRFSGRQFSNSRSEMNVSTLELGDSALYLCASRNSGSYEQYFGPGTRLTVT.

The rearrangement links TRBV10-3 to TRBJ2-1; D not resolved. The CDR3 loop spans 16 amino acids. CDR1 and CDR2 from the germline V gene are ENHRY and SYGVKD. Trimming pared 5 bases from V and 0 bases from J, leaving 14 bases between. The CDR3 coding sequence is TGTGCCATCAGTCCTGGATTGACCAGCTCCTACAATGAGCAGTTCTTC. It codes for CAISPGLTSSYNEQFF.

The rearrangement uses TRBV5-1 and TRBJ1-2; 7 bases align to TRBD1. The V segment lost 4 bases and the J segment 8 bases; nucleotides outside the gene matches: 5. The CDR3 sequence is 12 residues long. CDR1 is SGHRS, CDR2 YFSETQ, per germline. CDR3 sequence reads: CASSVQGSGYTF. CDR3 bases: TGCGCCAGCAGCGTACAGGGGAGCGGCTACACCTTC.

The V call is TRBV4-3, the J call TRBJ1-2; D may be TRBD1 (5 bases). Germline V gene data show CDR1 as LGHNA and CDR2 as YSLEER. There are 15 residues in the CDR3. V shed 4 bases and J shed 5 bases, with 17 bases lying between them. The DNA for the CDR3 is TGCGCCAGCAGCCCACAAAGGGGCCTGCATTATGGCTACACCTTC. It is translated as CASSPQRGLHYGYTF.

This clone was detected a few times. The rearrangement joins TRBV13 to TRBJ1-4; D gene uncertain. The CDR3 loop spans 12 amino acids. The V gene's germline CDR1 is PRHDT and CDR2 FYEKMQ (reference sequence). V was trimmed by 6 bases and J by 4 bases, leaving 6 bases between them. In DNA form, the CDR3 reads TGTGCCAGCAGTCTAAGTAATGAAAAACTGTTTTTT. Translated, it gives CASSLSNEKLFF. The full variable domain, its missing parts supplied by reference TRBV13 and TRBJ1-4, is AAGVIQSPRHLIKEKRETATLKCYPIPRHDTVYWYQQGPGQDPQFLISFYEKMQSDKGSIPDRFSAQQFSDYHSELNMSSLELGDSALYFCASSLSNEKLFFGSGTQLSVL.

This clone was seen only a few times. CDR3 coding DNA: TGTGCCAGCAGCTCCGTCCCGGGGCGACGCGAGCAGTACTTC. It codes for CASSSVPGRREQYF. The chain links TRBV7-6 to TRBJ2-7; D might be TRBD1 or TRBD2, each matching 5 bases. CDR1 is SGHVS and CDR2 is FNYEAQ in the germline V gene. V gave up 4 bases and J gave up 6 bases, with 16 bases separating them. The CDR3 has 14 amino acids.

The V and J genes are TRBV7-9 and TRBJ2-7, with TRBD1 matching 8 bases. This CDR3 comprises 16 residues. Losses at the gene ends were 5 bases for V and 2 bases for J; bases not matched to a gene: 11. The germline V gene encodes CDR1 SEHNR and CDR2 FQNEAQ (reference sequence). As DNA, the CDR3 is TGTGCCAGCAGCGCGCGCCGACAGGGGAATACCTACGAGCAGTACTTC. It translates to CASSARRQGNTYEQYF.

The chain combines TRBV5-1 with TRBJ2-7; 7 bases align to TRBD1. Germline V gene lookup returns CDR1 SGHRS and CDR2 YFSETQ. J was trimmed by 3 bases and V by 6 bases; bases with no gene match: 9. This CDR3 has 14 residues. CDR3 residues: CASTFNQGDYEQYF. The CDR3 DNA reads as TGCGCCAGCACCTTTAATCAGGGGGACTACGAGCAGTACTTC.

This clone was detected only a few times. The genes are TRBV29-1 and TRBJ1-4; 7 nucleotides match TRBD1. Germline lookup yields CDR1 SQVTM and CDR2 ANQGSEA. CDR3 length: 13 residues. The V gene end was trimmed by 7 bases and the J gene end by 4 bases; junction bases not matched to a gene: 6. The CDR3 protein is CSAQQGYNEKLFF. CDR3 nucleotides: TGCAGCGCCCAACAGGGGTATAATGAAAAACTGTTTTTT.

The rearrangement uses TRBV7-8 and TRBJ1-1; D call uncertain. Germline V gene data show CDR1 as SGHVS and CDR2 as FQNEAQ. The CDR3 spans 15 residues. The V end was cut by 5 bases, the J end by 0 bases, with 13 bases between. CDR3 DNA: TGTGCCAGCAGCCGGACCCGCGGTATGAACACTGAAGCTTTCTTT. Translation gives CASSRTRGMNTEAFF. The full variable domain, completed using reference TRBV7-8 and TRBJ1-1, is GAGVSQSPRYKVAKRGQDVALRCDPISGHVSLFWYQQALGQGPEFLTYFQNEAQLDKSGLPSDRFFAERPEGSVSTLKIQRTQQEDSAVYLCASSRTRGMNTEAFFGQGTRLTVV.